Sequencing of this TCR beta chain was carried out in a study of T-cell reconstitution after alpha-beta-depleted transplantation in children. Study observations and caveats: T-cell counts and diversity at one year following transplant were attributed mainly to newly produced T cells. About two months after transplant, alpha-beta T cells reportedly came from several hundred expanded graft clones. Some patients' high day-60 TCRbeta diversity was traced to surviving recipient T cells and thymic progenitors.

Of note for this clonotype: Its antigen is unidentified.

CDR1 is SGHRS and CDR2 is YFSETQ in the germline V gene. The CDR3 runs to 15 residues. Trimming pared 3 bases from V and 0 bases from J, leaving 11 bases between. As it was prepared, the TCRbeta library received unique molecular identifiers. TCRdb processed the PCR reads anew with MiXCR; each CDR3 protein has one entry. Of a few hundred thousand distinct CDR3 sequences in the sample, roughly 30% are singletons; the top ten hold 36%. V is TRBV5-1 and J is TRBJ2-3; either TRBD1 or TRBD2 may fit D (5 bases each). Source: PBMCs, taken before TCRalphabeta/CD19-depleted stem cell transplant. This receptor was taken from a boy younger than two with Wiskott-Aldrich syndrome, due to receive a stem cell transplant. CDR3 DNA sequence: TGCGCCAGCAGCTCCCGGGACGGAAGCACAGATACGCAGTATTTT. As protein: CASSSRDGSTDTQYF.